This TCR beta chain comes out of a study of control samples from healthy donors and cancer patients. Profiling relied on immunoSEQ multiplex PCR, and the TCRdb table lists in-frame clones only, not all of them. The sample includes around 140,000 clones, less than 95% of them seen just once. The CDR3 spans 15 residues. V was clipped by 1 base and J by 0 bases; unmatched bases: 0. CDR1 and CDR2 (germline): SGHTA, FQGNSA. What was sequenced was blood. This clonotype was obtained from a young man in good health. The V and J genes are TRBV7-2 and TRBJ1-2; TRBD1 agrees at 9 bases. The CDR3 DNA is TGTGCCAGCAGCTTAGGACAGGGGGCTAACTATGGCTACACCTTC. Its translation: CASSLGQGANYGYTF.